The 25 T cell receptor beta chains presented below share a single source sample, sequenced in a study of blood T cell repertoires in COVID-19. Repertoires were generated with immunoSEQ multiplex PCR, while TCRdb's copy carries only in-frame clones and drops some. The sample yields under 300,000 clones, around 84% seen once. What was sequenced was peripheral blood. Every receptor here comes from a man in his forties who had recovered from COVID-19.

The chain carries TRBV7-9 and TRBJ2-7, with 9 bases matching TRBD2. CDR1 and CDR2 from the germline V gene are SEHNR and FQNEAQ (reference sequence). This CDR3 spans 15 amino acids. Germline trimming cut 4 bases from V and 6 bases from J; bases unmatched to any gene: 10. The chain's CDR3 is CASSSLGSGRGEQYF. The DNA for the CDR3 is TGTGCCAGCAGCTCGCTGGGTAGCGGGAGAGGCGAGCAGTACTTC.

The CDR3 sequence: CAWRDRRGYGYTF. The DNA of the CDR3 is TGTGCCTGGCGGGACAGGAGAGGCTATGGCTACACCTTC. The chain recombines TRBV30 with TRBJ1-2; TRBD1 agrees at 8 bases. Germline trimming cut 5 bases from V and 4 bases from J; bases unmatched to any gene: 6. Germline V gene lookup returns CDR1 GTSNPN and CDR2 SVGIG (reference sequence). This CDR3 comprises 13 residues.

The rearrangement links TRBV30 to TRBJ1-3; possible D gene TRBD1, 5 bases. The CDR3 covers 17 residues. Germline lookup yields CDR1 GTSNPN and CDR2 SVGIG (reference sequence). The V end lost 1 base, the J end lost 4 bases, and 20 bases lay between the germline ends. The CDR3 sequence: CAWSANGPRGSGNTIYF. The CDR3 bases are TGTGCCTGGAGTGCGAACGGACCTAGGGGTTCCGGAAACACCATATATTTT.

This chain joins TRBV30 and TRBJ1-5; possibly TRBD1 for D (5 bases). Germline V gene sequence: CDR1 GTSNPN, CDR2 SVGIG (reference sequence). V lost 0 bases, J lost 4 bases, and 7 bases lay in between. The CDR3 has 13 amino acids. The CDR3 nucleotides read TGTGCCTGGAGTGTACAGGTAAATCAGCCCCAGCATTTT. It translates to CAWSVQVNQPQHF.

The V and J genes are TRBV6-2 or TRBV6-3 and TRBJ2-5, with TRBD1 matching over 8 bases. V gave up 1 base and J gave up 1 base; unmatched junction bases: 5. Per germline, CDR1 MNHEY and CDR2 SVGEGT. The CDR3 extends over 16 amino acids. CDR3 sequence reads: CASSYWAGGLQETQYF. The CDR3 DNA follows: TGTGCCAGCAGTTACTGGGCAGGGGGCCTCCAAGAGACCCAGTACTTC.

J is TRBJ2-7 and V is TRBV6-5; D might be TRBD1 (6 bases). Germline lookup yields CDR1 MNHEY and CDR2 SVGAGI. The CDR3 loop spans 15 amino acids. The germline V and J ends were trimmed by 6 bases and 0 bases, with 15 bases remaining between them. The CDR3 region is CASSRLQGSSYEQYF. CDR3 coding DNA: TGTGCCAGCAGCAGACTACAGGGCAGCTCCTACGAGCAGTACTTC.

This clone was counted only a few times. This chain connects TRBV30 to TRBJ2-7; TRBD2 matches at 8 bases. Germline V gives CDR1 GTSNPN, CDR2 SVGIG (reference sequence). Trimming cost V 0 bases and J 7 bases; bases outside gene matches: 14. CDR3 length: 16 amino acids. The CDR3 bases are TGTGCCTGGAGTGTAGCTACTAGCGGATTTTTTGGGGAGCAGTACTTC. This sequence encodes CAWSVATSGFFGEQYF.

The chain combines TRBV7-2 with TRBJ1-2; tentative D call: TRBD1 (6 bases). The CDR3 is 12 amino acids. The germline V and J ends were trimmed by 5 bases and 4 bases, with 8 bases remaining between them. CDR1 is SGHTA and CDR2 is FQGNSA in the germline V gene. CDR3 coding DNA: TGTGCCAGCAGCCGGACAGCCTATGGCTACACCTTC. Translating it yields CASSRTAYGYTF.

This rearrangement joins TRBV7-8 to TRBJ1-1; D is unclear. Germline lookup yields CDR1 SGHVS and CDR2 FQNEAQ. The CDR3 spans 14 residues. The ends were cut back, 5 bases at V and 1 base at J, with 11 bases in the middle. The CDR3 nucleotides are TGTGCCAGCAGCCCCACTGAAGCGAACACTGAAGCTTTCTTT. It specifies CASSPTEANTEAFF.

The chain joins TRBV30 to TRBJ1-2; D may be TRBD1 (6 bases). The CDR3 is 11 residues long. V lost 4 bases and J 4 bases, leaving 7 bases between the germline ends. Germline CDR1 reads GTSNPN; CDR2 reads SVGIG (reference sequence). The CDR3 DNA follows: TGTGCCTGGACACAGGGCTATGGCTACACCTTC. Amino acid sequence: CAWTQGYGYTF.

This clone has only a few counts. J is TRBJ2-1 and V is TRBV11-2; D is undetermined. Germline CDR1 reads SGHAT; CDR2 reads FQNNGV. With 2 bases removed from V and 6 bases from J, the gap between germline ends came to 8 bases. The CDR3 is made up of 13 amino acids. The CDR3: CASSLNNGNEQFF. The CDR3 DNA follows: TGTGCCAGCAGCTTAAATAACGGCAATGAGCAGTTCTTC.

The V gene is TRBV5-6, the J gene TRBJ1-2; D is perhaps TRBD1 (5 bases). V shed 4 bases and J shed 3 bases, with 19 bases lying between them. Germline V CDR1 and CDR2: SGHDT, YYEEEE. The CDR3 has 16 amino acids. The CDR3 region is CASSLHGGARDYGYTF. Here the CDR3 DNA reads TGTGCCAGCAGCCTCCATGGAGGGGCGAGGGACTATGGCTACACCTTC.

The V and J genes are TRBV5-1 and TRBJ1-2, with 7 bases that match TRBD1. Unmatched junction bases numbered 6, after V lost 1 base and J lost 3 bases. The CDR3 has 15 amino acids. The germline CDR1 and CDR2 sequences are SGHRS and YFSETQ. The CDR3 sequence is CASSLFVGTDYGYTF. For the CDR3, the DNA is TGCGCCAGCAGCTTGTTCGTCGGGACAGACTATGGCTACACCTTC. Full variable domain (remainder filled in from reference TRBV5-1 and TRBJ1-2): KAGVTQTPRYLIKTRGQQVTLSCSPISGHRSVSWYQQTPGQGLQFLFEYFSETQRNKGNFPGRFSGRQFSNSRSEMNVSTLELGDSALYLCASSLFVGTDYGYTFGSGTRLTVV.

V gene TRBV5-1 combines with J gene TRBJ2-7; D possibly corresponds to TRBD1 (6 bases). The V end was cut by 0 bases, the J end by 3 bases, with 10 bases between. The CDR3 extends over 14 amino acids. Germline-derived CDR1 and CDR2 are SGHRS and YFSETQ. In nucleotides, the CDR3 is TGCGCCAGCAGCTTGGGACAGGAAGTCTACGAGCAGTACTTC. Translated: CASSLGQEVYEQYF.

The J gene is TRBJ2-3, the V gene TRBV2; weak D call: TRBD2 (6 bases). There are 13 residues in the CDR3. V was cut by 6 bases and J by 0 bases, with 7 bases left in between. CDR1 is SNHLY, CDR2 FYNNEI, per germline. Written as DNA, the CDR3 is TGTGCCAGCAGGGCGGGGAGCACAGATACGCAGTATTTT. Translated, it gives CASRAGSTDTQYF.

The chain combines TRBV18 with TRBJ2-1; the match to TRBD2 covers 12 bases. CDR1 is KGHSH, CDR2 LQKENI, per germline. J lost 1 base, V lost 2 bases, and 12 bases had no gene match. The CDR3 has 20 residues. The CDR3 nucleotides read TGTGCCAGCTCACCAATTAGCCTAGCGGGAGGGCCAGGGTCCTACAATGAGCAGTTCTTC. The encoded protein is CASSPISLAGGPGSYNEQFF.

This sequence joins TRBV7-7 and TRBJ2-1, with 9 nucleotides matching TRBD2. CDR1 is SSHAT, CDR2 FNYEAQ, per germline (reference sequence). CDR3 length: 15 amino acids. The trim removed 0 bases at V and 6 bases at J, leaving 3 bases unmatched. CDR3 in amino acids: CASSLAAGGGNEQFF. The CDR3 DNA follows: TGTGCCAGCAGCTTAGCCGCGGGAGGGGGCAATGAGCAGTTCTTC.

The chain links TRBV11-3 to TRBJ2-1, with unresolved D. Deletions cut 2 bases from V and 5 bases from J, with 7 bases between. Germline loops: CDR1 SGHNT, CDR2 YENEEA. The CDR3 totals 13 residues. The CDR3 coding sequence is TGTGCCAGCAGCTTACTAGGTGACAATGAGCAGTTCTTC. Its protein product is CASSLLGDNEQFF.

This chain connects TRBV2 to TRBJ2-3, with 9 bases that match TRBD2. Germline CDR1 SNHLY, CDR2 FYNNEI. There are 15 residues in the CDR3. V lost 8 bases to trimming and J lost 1 base; unmatched junction nucleotides: 7. CDR3 sequence reads: CASGRREGGTDTQYF. CDR3 DNA sequence: TGTGCCAGCGGCCGGCGGGAGGGTGGCACAGATACGCAGTATTTT.

The chain links TRBV4-3 to TRBJ2-7; D remains unclear. The CDR3 length is 15 residues. Between the trimmed V and J ends, which lost 0 bases and 2 bases, there was a span of 11 bases. Per germline, CDR1 LGHNA and CDR2 YSLEER. Here the CDR3 DNA reads TGCGCCAGCAGCCAAGACCCCAGCGCAACCTACGAGCAGTACTTC. Amino acid sequence: CASSQDPSATYEQYF.

This clone has a handful of counts. The chain uses TRBV7-2 and TRBJ2-1; possibly TRBD2 for D (6 bases). Germline V gene sequence: CDR1 SGHTA, CDR2 FQGNSA. The CDR3 runs 14 residues. Trimming shortened V by 5 bases and J by 9 bases, and 17 bases separated the two germline ends. For the CDR3, the DNA is TGTGCCAGCAGCCCTGGGAGGTACGCGGGTGAGCAGTTCTTC. Encoded protein: CASSPGRYAGEQFF.

This clone was detected a few times. The CDR3 nucleotides are TGTGCCAGCAGCTCCCCCGGCTATGGCTACACCTTC. It yields the protein CASSSPGYGYTF. The rearrangement joins TRBV7-2 to TRBJ1-2; D gene unclear. CDR3 size: 12 residues. Trimming cost V 4 bases and J 4 bases, with 7 bases left between them. Germline CDR1 reads SGHTA; CDR2 reads FQGNSA.

The chain employs TRBV7-2 and TRBJ1-3; possible D gene TRBD1, 6 bases. The CDR3 loop spans 19 amino acids. Looked up from germline, CDR1 is SGHTA and CDR2 is FQGNSA. Trimming removed 2 bases from V and 0 bases from J, with 20 bases in between. The CDR3 DNA follows: TGTGCCAGCAGCTTATTCACCAGGACAGCTCTCCTCTCTGGAAACACCATATATTTT. Translating gives CASSLFTRTALLSGNTIYF.

V is TRBV19 and J is TRBJ2-1; tentative D call: TRBD2 (5 bases). The length of the CDR3 is 11 residues. Trimming shortened V by 9 bases and J by 8 bases, and 11 bases separated the two germline ends. Germline V gene sequence: CDR1 LNHDA, CDR2 SQIVND (reference sequence). CDR3 coding DNA: TGTGCCAGCGGGGAAATAGATGAGCAGTTCTTC. Its translation: CASGEIDEQFF. Filled out from reference TRBV19 and TRBJ2-1, the complete variable domain reads DGGITQSPKYLFRKEGQNVTLSCEQNLNHDAMYWYRQDPGQGLRLIYYSQIVNDFQKGDIAEGYSVSREKKESFPLTVTSAQKNPTAFYLCASGEIDEQFFGPGTRLTVL.

The chain links TRBV7-9 to TRBJ1-2; maybe TRBD1 (5 bases). The CDR3 is made up of 12 amino acids. Germline lookup yields CDR1 SEHNR and CDR2 FQNEAQ (reference sequence). Deletions cut 5 bases from V and 8 bases from J, with 12 bases between. Written as DNA, the CDR3 is TGTGCCAGCAGCCTAGAACAGGTCGGCTACACCTTC. Translated: CASSLEQVGYTF.